What follows describes a single TCR beta chain. Its target is unknown. Both TRBC1 and TRBC2 were covered by a beta constant-region primer of two equimolar oligonucleotides. The ligated cDNA underwent four PCR rounds using SP2 and nested alpha and beta constant-region primers. TCRdb re-called the UMI-ligation and nested PCR reads with MiXCR, one entry per CDR3 protein. The sample yields roughly 150,000 distinct CDR3 sequences, over 20% seen once. From the second PCR step, alpha and beta chains were amplified apart. The data are from a study of naive and memory T cell subsets. Study-wide points: Each distinct alpha or beta sequence counts as one clonotype. Over 85% of naive TCR sequences appeared only once after error correction, unlike memory subsets. A few larger clonotypes appeared in naive repertoires, especially CD8, possibly memory cells re-expressing CD45RA.

The specimen was naive CD4+ T cells from blood. This clonotype originated in a human donor in good health.

As DNA, the CDR3 is TGTGCCACCATTACAGGCCACGGGGCTAACAATGAGCAGTTCTTC. Its protein product is CATITGHGANNEQFF. The V and J genes are TRBV6-1 and TRBJ2-1, with D tentatively TRBD1 or TRBD2 (5 bases each). Germline V gives CDR1 MNHNS, CDR2 SASEGT. CDR3 length: 15 residues. Trimming cost V 10 bases and J 5 bases, with 21 bases left between them.